Listed below are T cell receptor beta chains from one sample, sequenced in a study of T cell repertoires in cytomegalovirus infection. No antigens are known for them. TCRdb reprocessed the reads with MiXCR, giving one entry per CDR3 protein. This repertoire shows a few hundred thousand distinct CDR3 sequences, around 40% found once; its top ten account for around 46%. Sequencing was performed on cultured PBMCs, taken from culture after CMV antigen stimulation. The origin of the receptors is a human donor in good health (CMV status not recorded). Some clones in this sample may be carry-over from other donors' samples. The CDR3 runs from the conserved cysteine through the conserved F or W. Each record gives: clone size, J gene, V gene, D gene, CDR3 protein, CDR3 DNA. The D gene is left open where the match is weak. Size values are once, few and many counts, or a class for expanded clones, and some rows have none.

clone_size: NA
j_call: TRBJ1-1
v_call: TRBV11-1
d_call: NA
cdr3_aa: CASSFQGCTEAFF
cdr3_nt: TGTGCCAGCAGCTTTCAGGGGTGCACTGAAGCTTTCTTT

clone_size: NA
j_call: TRBJ2-7
v_call: TRBV7-8
d_call: TRBD2
cdr3_aa: CASSPRLAESSYEQYF
cdr3_nt: TGTGCCAGCAGCCCGCGACTAGCGGAGAGCTCCTACGAGCAGTACTTC

clone_size: many
j_call: TRBJ2-7
v_call: TRBV7-2
d_call: NA
cdr3_aa: CASSLVAGVSFEQYF
cdr3_nt: TGTGCCAGCAGCTTAGTAGCAGGGGTGTCTTTTGAGCAGTACTTC

clone_size: few
j_call: TRBJ2-3
v_call: TRBV10-1
d_call: NA
cdr3_aa: CASSPILSDTQYF
cdr3_nt: TGCGCCAGCAGTCCCATCCTATCCGATACGCAGTATTTT

clone_size: once
j_call: TRBJ1-1
v_call: TRBV4-1
d_call: NA
cdr3_aa: CASSQERKSFF
cdr3_nt: TGCGCCAGCAGCCAAGAACGTAAGTCTTTCTTT

clone_size: few
j_call: TRBJ1-1
v_call: TRBV11-2
d_call: NA
cdr3_aa: CASSRGENTEAFF
cdr3_nt: TGTGCCAGCAGCCGAGGGGAGAACACTGAAGCTTTCTTT

clone_size: NA
j_call: TRBJ2-1
v_call: TRBV4-2
d_call: NA
cdr3_aa: CASSQDERADNEQFF
cdr3_nt: TGTGCCAGCAGCCAAGATGAACGGGCTGACAATGAGCAGTTCTTC

clone_size: NA
j_call: TRBJ2-1
v_call: TRBV29-1
d_call: TRBD2
cdr3_aa: CSAGGTTNEQFF
cdr3_nt: TGCAGCGCGGGTGGGACTACCAATGAGCAGTTCTTC

clone_size: few
j_call: TRBJ2-7
v_call: TRBV19
d_call: NA
cdr3_aa: CASSLRPLPLSYEQYF
cdr3_nt: TGTGCCAGTAGTCTCCGCCCGCTCCCCCTAAGCTACGAGCAGTACTTC

clone_size: NA
j_call: TRBJ1-5
v_call: TRBV2
d_call: TRBD1
cdr3_aa: CASSESPDRGRQPQHF
cdr3_nt: TGTGCCAGCAGTGAATCGCCCGACAGGGGGAGACAGCCCCAGCATTTT

clone_size: NA
j_call: TRBJ2-6
v_call: TRBV28
d_call: NA
cdr3_aa: CASSPPPGAPGANVLTF
cdr3_nt: TGTGCCAGCAGTCCCCCCCCTGGGGCGCCTGGGGCCAACGTCCTGACTTTC

clone_size: few
j_call: TRBJ2-5
v_call: TRBV10-3
d_call: NA
cdr3_aa: CAIITEQETQYF
cdr3_nt: TGTGCCATTATAACGGAACAAGAGACCCAGTACTTC

clone_size: few
j_call: TRBJ1-1
v_call: TRBV12-3/TRBV12-4
d_call: NA
cdr3_aa: CASSLRAGPGTEAFF
cdr3_nt: TGTGCCAGCAGTTTGAGGGCAGGACCCGGGACTGAAGCTTTCTTT

clone_size: many
j_call: TRBJ2-7
v_call: TRBV7-6
d_call: TRBD1
cdr3_aa: CASSSGQGTYEQYF
cdr3_nt: TGTGCCAGCAGCTCGGGACAGGGAACCTACGAGCAGTACTTC

clone_size: NA
j_call: TRBJ1-2
v_call: TRBV12-3/TRBV12-4
d_call: NA
cdr3_aa: CASRRSGTYYGYTF
cdr3_nt: TGTGCCAGCAGGAGAAGTGGGACCTACTATGGCTACACCTTC

clone_size: few
j_call: TRBJ2-1
v_call: TRBV12-3/TRBV12-4
d_call: NA
cdr3_aa: CASSFGSANEQFF
cdr3_nt: TGTGCCAGCAGTTTTGGGTCCGCCAATGAGCAGTTCTTC

clone_size: many
j_call: TRBJ2-7
v_call: TRBV7-6
d_call: TRBD1
cdr3_aa: CASSLLPGQGFYEQYF
cdr3_nt: TGTGCCAGCAGCTTACTCCCGGGACAGGGATTCTACGAGCAGTACTTC

clone_size: few
j_call: TRBJ2-1
v_call: TRBV4-1
d_call: TRBD2
cdr3_aa: CASSQWGLAGGSGNEQFF
cdr3_nt: TGCGCCAGCAGCCAATGGGGACTAGCGGGAGGTAGTGGCAATGAGCAGTTCTTC

clone_size: NA
j_call: TRBJ1-5
v_call: TRBV6-5
d_call: NA
cdr3_aa: CASSYSRSNQPQHF
cdr3_nt: TGTGCCAGCAGTTACTCGAGAAGCAATCAGCCCCAGCATTTT

clone_size: few
j_call: TRBJ2-3
v_call: TRBV18
d_call: TRBD2
cdr3_aa: CASSQLAGPTRDTQYF
cdr3_nt: TGTGCCAGCTCACAACTAGCGGGTCCTACTAGGGATACGCAGTATTTT

clone_size: many
j_call: TRBJ2-1
v_call: TRBV7-8
d_call: NA
cdr3_aa: CASSPDLGVRYEQFF
cdr3_nt: TGTGCCAGCAGCCCCGACTTAGGTGTGCGCTATGAGCAGTTCTTC

clone_size: few
j_call: TRBJ1-4
v_call: TRBV4-1
d_call: NA
cdr3_aa: CASSLPGISEKLFF
cdr3_nt: TGCGCCAGCAGCCTCCCCGGCATATCGGAAAAACTGTTTTTT

clone_size: few
j_call: TRBJ1-5
v_call: TRBV18
d_call: NA
cdr3_aa: CASSADRNQPQHF
cdr3_nt: TGTGCCAGCTCAGCGGACCGAAATCAGCCCCAGCATTTT

clone_size: NA
j_call: TRBJ1-1
v_call: TRBV27
d_call: NA
cdr3_aa: CASSLYRAPGGNTEAFF
cdr3_nt: TGTGCCAGCAGTTTATACAGGGCTCCCGGGGGTAACACTGAAGCTTTCTTT

clone_size: few
j_call: TRBJ2-7
v_call: TRBV12-3/TRBV12-4
d_call: NA
cdr3_aa: CASSFSVYEQYF
cdr3_nt: TGTGCCAGCAGTTTTTCGGTCTACGAGCAGTACTTC

clone_size: many
j_call: TRBJ1-5
v_call: TRBV7-2
d_call: TRBD1
cdr3_aa: CASSWGTGGHQPQHF
cdr3_nt: TGTGCCAGCAGCTGGGGGACAGGCGGACATCAGCCCCAGCATTTT

clone_size: few
j_call: TRBJ2-4
v_call: TRBV6-1
d_call: TRBD2
cdr3_aa: CASLGGGRAVLYF
cdr3_nt: TGTGCCAGCCTCGGGGGGGGCAGGGCCGTTTTGTACTTC

clone_size: few
j_call: TRBJ1-5
v_call: TRBV18
d_call: NA
cdr3_aa: CASSPVAGAHGSNQPQHF
cdr3_nt: TGTGCCAGCTCACCAGTCGCAGGGGCCCATGGGAGCAATCAGCCCCAGCATTTT

clone_size: few
j_call: TRBJ2-3
v_call: TRBV20-1
d_call: NA
cdr3_aa: CSAPLRSTDTQYF
cdr3_nt: TGCAGTGCTCCTCTTCGTAGCACAGATACGCAGTATTTT

clone_size: NA
j_call: TRBJ1-1
v_call: TRBV28
d_call: NA
cdr3_aa: CASSLYGSLEAFF
cdr3_nt: TGTGCCAGCAGTTTATATGGGTCACTCGAAGCTTTCTTT

clone_size: once
j_call: TRBJ2-1
v_call: TRBV20-1
d_call: NA
cdr3_aa: CSNKVSPAYNEQFF
cdr3_nt: TGCAGTAACAAGGTTTCCCCCGCCTACAATGAGCAGTTCTTC

clone_size: NA
j_call: TRBJ2-3
v_call: TRBV20-1
d_call: TRBD2
cdr3_aa: CSARDSGGQNPTDTQYF
cdr3_nt: TGCAGTGCTAGAGATAGCGGGGGGCAAAACCCCACAGATACGCAGTATTTT

clone_size: NA
j_call: TRBJ2-7
v_call: TRBV12-3/TRBV12-4
d_call: NA
cdr3_aa: CASKKRGEVGYEQYF
cdr3_nt: TGTGCCAGCAAAAAAAGGGGGGAGGTAGGATACGAGCAGTACTTC

clone_size: few
j_call: TRBJ1-2
v_call: TRBV2
d_call: NA
cdr3_aa: CASSEIRQSNYGYTF
cdr3_nt: TGTGCCAGCAGTGAAATCCGACAGAGTAACTATGGCTACACCTTC

clone_size: once
j_call: TRBJ2-3
v_call: TRBV20-1
d_call: TRBD2
cdr3_aa: CSARPWTSGIKDTQYF
cdr3_nt: TGCAGTGCTAGACCCTGGACTAGCGGGATTAAAGATACGCAGTATTTT

clone_size: NA
j_call: TRBJ2-2
v_call: TRBV7-2
d_call: TRBD2
cdr3_aa: CASSLTTLAGGGELFF
cdr3_nt: TGTGCCAGCAGCTTAACCACACTAGCGGGCGGCGGGGAGCTGTTTTTT

clone_size: NA
j_call: TRBJ2-3
v_call: TRBV11-2
d_call: NA
cdr3_aa: CASNTETLDTQYF
cdr3_nt: TGTGCCAGCAATACTGAAACCCTAGATACGCAGTATTTT

clone_size: NA
j_call: TRBJ2-1
v_call: TRBV6-1
d_call: NA
cdr3_aa: CASSEARLGEDQFF
cdr3_nt: TGTGCCAGCAGTGAAGCGCGGCTGGGGGAAGACCAGTTCTTC

clone_size: NA
j_call: TRBJ2-2
v_call: TRBV12-3/TRBV12-4
d_call: TRBD2
cdr3_aa: CASRSKLAGGRVVELFF
cdr3_nt: TGTGCCAGCAGGTCAAAACTAGCGGGGGGGCGAGTCGTGGAGCTGTTTTTT

clone_size: NA
j_call: TRBJ1-5
v_call: TRBV18
d_call: NA
cdr3_aa: CASSPARDEPQHF
cdr3_nt: TGTGCCAGCTCACCAGCCAGGGACGAGCCCCAGCATTTT

clone_size: few
j_call: TRBJ2-1
v_call: TRBV7-2
d_call: TRBD2
cdr3_aa: CASSLYPGGSGLAGVKSYNEQFF
cdr3_nt: TGTGCCAGCAGCTTATATCCCGGGGGTTCGGGACTAGCGGGAGTAAAGTCCTACAATGAGCAGTTCTTC

clone_size: NA
j_call: TRBJ2-7
v_call: TRBV20-1
d_call: NA
cdr3_aa: CSAREAGIGQYF
cdr3_nt: TGCAGTGCTAGAGAGGCAGGGATCGGGCAGTACTTC

clone_size: NA
j_call: TRBJ2-3
v_call: TRBV4-1
d_call: NA
cdr3_aa: CASSQAAADTQYF
cdr3_nt: TGCGCCAGCAGCCAAGCGGCAGCAGATACGCAGTATTTT

clone_size: many
j_call: TRBJ2-3
v_call: TRBV7-2
d_call: NA
cdr3_aa: CASSSLGADTQYF
cdr3_nt: TGTGCCAGCAGCTCCCTTGGGGCAGATACGCAGTATTTT

clone_size: NA
j_call: TRBJ2-7
v_call: TRBV2
d_call: NA
cdr3_aa: CASSGGSRSSPPFEQYF
cdr3_nt: TGTGCCAGCAGTGGGGGGTCGCGGTCTTCACCCCCTTTTGAGCAGTACTTC

clone_size: NA
j_call: TRBJ2-5
v_call: TRBV2
d_call: TRBD1
cdr3_aa: CASSGQGSETQYF
cdr3_nt: TGTGCCAGCAGTGGACAGGGTAGTGAGACCCAGTACTTC